These 29 T cell receptor beta chains share one sample of origin, sequenced in a study of regulatory T cells in long-lasting Graves disease. Time point indicated: newly diagnosed GD, antithyroid drugs for less than 3 months. Scientists built the TCR library using RNA that was extracted from PBMCs. Arm-PCR of CDR3 regions and iRepertoire HTBI primers were the basis on which TCR beta libraries were built. TCRdb reprocessed the multiplex PCR reads via MiXCR and lists one record per CDR3 protein. The data hold roughly 500,000 distinct CDR3 sequences, with roughly 15% observed a single time. This same sample was also taken into another study, of T cells in Graves' hyperthyroidism and ophthalmopathy.

Sequencing used peripheral blood mononuclear cells (PBMCs), obtained at new diagnosis, from a patient treated with antithyroid drugs. All receptors come from a woman in her 50s with Graves disease.

Comments on this clonotype: The germline gene is not matched at one end of the junction; a read error may be the cause. The chain has TRBV6-9 and TRBJ1-1; D remains unclear. There are 11 residues in the CDR3. Germline V lookup: CDR1 MNHGY, CDR2 SVAAGI. The CDR3 reads CASSYRQEALF. CDR3 nucleotides: TGTGCCAGCAGTTATAGGCAAGAAGCTCTCTTT.

Comment on this clonotype: A much larger clone lies a single base off, so this may be a read error. The chain has TRBV28 and TRBJ2-7; TRBD2 aligns across 9 bases. CDR3 length: 13 residues. The J segment lost 3 bases and the V segment lost 6 bases, leaving 3 bases of the junction unmatched. Germline values: CDR1 MDHEN, CDR2 SYDVKM. The CDR3 is CASSPAGGYEQYF. The CDR3, as DNA: TGTGCCAGCAGCCCAGCGGGAGGCTACGAGCAGTACTTC.

This chain joins TRBV18 and TRBJ1-2, with 8 bases identical to TRBD1. Trimming removed 2 bases from V and 2 bases from J; junction bases left unmatched: 4. This CDR3 contains 15 residues. Germline assignment: CDR1 KGHSH and CDR2 LQKENI. The CDR3 DNA reads TGTGCCAGCTCACCAGGACAGGGACGGAACTATGGCTACACCTTC. It specifies CASSPGQGRNYGYTF.

Of note for this clonotype: A junction end diverges from the germline sequence, so it may reflect a read error. V and J are TRBV3-1 and TRBJ2-1; D possibly matches TRBD1 or TRBD2 (5 bases each). Per germline, CDR1 LGHDT and CDR2 YNNKEL (reference sequence). This CDR3 is built from 14 residues. CDR3 sequence: CASSQAGRKNEQRF. CDR3 bases: TGTGCCAGCAGCCAAGCGGGACGGAAAAATGAGCAGCGCTTC.

This clonotype was found many times. This chain connects TRBV28 to TRBJ2-1; D not certain. V lost 3 bases and J lost 4, with 7 bases in between. The length of the CDR3 is 13 residues. Per germline, CDR1 MDHEN and CDR2 SYDVKM. The CDR3 coding sequence is TGTGCCAGCAGTTTTGTGGGTTACAATGAGCAGTTCTTC. Its protein product is CASSFVGYNEQFF.

The V gene is TRBV7-9, the J gene TRBJ2-5, with TRBD1 identical over 9 bases. V was clipped by 5 bases and J by 4 bases; unmatched bases: 8. The CDR3 extends over 15 amino acids. Germline loops: CDR1 SEHNR, CDR2 FQNEAQ (reference sequence). CDR3: CASSNGDRERETQYF. CDR3 coding DNA: TGTGCCAGCAGCAACGGGGACAGGGAACGAGAGACCCAGTACTTC.

This clonotype came up a few times. The V and J genes are TRBV19 and TRBJ2-7; TRBD2 agrees at 11 bases. Germline-derived CDR1 and CDR2 are LNHDA and SQIVND (reference sequence). The junction had 11 bases not matched to a gene; V was cut back by 5 bases and J by 2 bases. CDR3 length equals 17 residues. In nucleotides, the CDR3 is TGTGCCAGTAGTCAACCGGGACTAGCGGAGGGGGCCTACGAGCAGTACTTC. Amino acid sequence: CASSQPGLAEGAYEQYF.

Regarding this clonotype: This likely reflects a read error, since a far larger clone is one base away. V is TRBV28 and J is TRBJ2-1; 8 bases line up with TRBD1. The assigned J gene may be wrong: the sequence end matches TRBJ2-5 better. CDR3 length equals 16 residues. Germline V gene lookup returns CDR1 MDHEN and CDR2 SYDVKM. The CDR3 loop reads CASIEVRDRPEETQYF. CDR3 nucleotide sequence: TGTGCCAGCATCGAAGTCCGGGACAGGCCAGAAGAGACCCAGTACTTC.

This clonotype was observed many times. V and J are TRBV29-1 and TRBJ2-1; 8 nucleotides agree with TRBD2. Per the germline V gene, CDR1 is SQVTM and CDR2 is ANQGSEA. This CDR3 contains 14 residues. Losses at the gene ends were 6 bases for V and 8 bases for J; bases not matched to a gene: 12. The CDR3, as DNA: TGCAGCGTGTACAGCGGGACTAGGGGCGATGAGCAGTTCTTC. It codes for CSVYSGTRGDEQFF.

This sequence joins TRBV6-1 and TRBJ1-5; D unclear. Trimming cost V 6 bases and J 11 bases, with 8 bases left between them. The CDR3 extends over 10 amino acids. In germline, CDR1 is MNHNS, CDR2 SASEGT. The CDR3 nucleotides are TGTGCCAGCAGCAACGTGGCCCAGCATTTT. Protein product: CASSNVAQHF.

This clonotype showed up many times. The chain links TRBV2 to TRBJ2-7; 9 bases line up with TRBD1. V dropped 6 bases and J dropped 5; count of bases not matched to a gene: 14. CDR1 SNHLY and CDR2 FYNNEI come from the germline V gene. The CDR3 totals 16 residues. CDR3 protein: CASRHDPGQGYHEQYF. The CDR3 nucleotides are TGTGCCAGCAGACACGACCCGGGACAGGGTTACCACGAGCAGTACTTC.

The rearrangement links TRBV6-1 to TRBJ2-1, with a possible D match to TRBD2 (5 bases). Trimming removed 6 bases at V and 8 bases at J, with 11 bases between. CDR1 is MNHNS and CDR2 is SASEGT in the germline V gene. The CDR3 spans 12 residues. CDR3 coding DNA: TGTGCCAGCAGCCCCCGGGAAGATGAGCAGTTCTTC. This codes for CASSPREDEQFF.

This clonotype was detected ten times or more. V is TRBV28 and J is TRBJ2-1, with 8 bases matching TRBD2. CDR1 is MDHEN, CDR2 SYDVKM, per germline. V lost 8 bases and J lost 8; bases outside the gene matches: 8. The CDR3 contains 13 residues. The CDR3 here is CASRSGSAYEQFF. Written as DNA, the CDR3 is TGTGCCAGCCGAAGCGGGAGCGCCTATGAGCAGTTCTTC.

This clonotype was recorded many times. This sequence joins TRBV12-3 or TRBV12-4 and TRBJ1-5; D is uncertain. Trimming stripped 8 bases from V and 7 bases from J, with 15 bases between. The CDR3 has 13 residues. The CDR3 coding sequence is TGTGCCAGCGTCGGGGAGGGAGGACAGCCCCAGCATTTT. It yields the protein CASVGEGGQPQHF.

V and J are TRBV3-1 and TRBJ2-3; 13 bases agree with TRBD2. The CDR3 has 18 amino acids. Germline CDR1 LGHDT, CDR2 YNNKEL (reference sequence). Trimming removed 3 bases from V and 3 bases from J; junction bases left unmatched: 9. The CDR3: CASSQGWTSGSRTDTQYF. CDR3 DNA: TGTGCCAGCAGCCAGGGATGGACTAGCGGGAGTCGAACAGATACGCAGTATTTT.

In this sample, this clonotype turned up many times. The chain employs TRBV7-8 and TRBJ2-7, with 7 bases that match TRBD1. V lost 0 bases and J lost 3; bases outside the gene matches: 8. The CDR3 is made up of 16 amino acids. CDR1 and CDR2 (germline): SGHVS, FQNEAQ. CDR3 sequence reads: CASSLATGQKSYEQYF. CDR3 DNA: TGTGCCAGCAGCTTAGCGACGGGACAGAAGAGCTACGAGCAGTACTTC.

Comments on this clonotype: This may be a read error, as it is one base from a much larger clone. The gene calls are TRBV28 and TRBJ2-7; 9 bases are shared with TRBD1. CDR1 and CDR2 from the germline V gene are MDHEN and SYDVKM. The CDR3 totals 15 residues. The DNA for the CDR3 is TGTACCAGCAGTTTAGCACCGGGACAGGGCAACGAGCAGTACTTC. It is translated as CTSSLAPGQGNEQYF.

This clonotype was detected many times. This chain joins TRBV2 and TRBJ2-7; 12 positions agree with TRBD2. V trimming: 6 bases; J trimming: 6 bases; junction bases outside the gene matches: 6. The CDR3 length is 14 residues. Germline V gives CDR1 SNHLY, CDR2 FYNNEI. CDR3 in amino acids: CASSRASGRVEQYF. The CDR3 DNA is TGTGCCAGCAGCCGAGCTAGCGGGAGGGTCGAGCAGTACTTC.

This clonotype was picked up many times. This chain links TRBV5-6 with TRBJ1-1; D is undetermined. This CDR3 is built from 14 residues. Germline V lookup: CDR1 SGHDT, CDR2 YYEEEE. The germline V and J ends were trimmed by 0 bases and 4 bases, with 10 bases remaining between them. CDR3: CASSLDSRGTEAFF. The CDR3, as DNA: TGTGCCAGCAGCTTGGACAGTCGTGGCACTGAAGCTTTCTTT.

Worth noting for this clonotype: With a much larger clone just one base away, this may be a read error. The V gene is TRBV27, the J gene TRBJ2-5; D is possibly TRBD1 (8 bases). Trimming pared 6 bases from V and 7 bases from J, leaving 18 bases between. The CDR3 totals 14 residues. Germline V CDR1 and CDR2: MNHEY, SMNVEV (reference sequence). CDR3 residues: CASRFAGDRGTQYF. CDR3 DNA sequence: TGTGCCAGCAGATTTGCGGGAGACAGGGGGACCCAGTACTTC.

The V call is TRBV19, the J call TRBJ2-7; TRBD1 matches at 11 bases. Germline V gene sequence: CDR1 LNHDA, CDR2 SQIVND (reference sequence). The CDR3 is 15 residues long. J lost 1 base, V lost 6 bases, and 5 bases had no gene match. The CDR3 DNA is TGTGCCAGTAGCACCCGGGACAGGGGGTCCTACGAGCAGTACTTC. This translates into CASSTRDRGSYEQYF.

This clonotype has a count of ten or more. The chain carries TRBV7-6 and TRBJ1-1; unclear D gene. CDR3 size: 14 residues. Trimming stripped 5 bases from V and 1 base from J, with 11 bases between. Germline assignment: CDR1 SGHVS and CDR2 FNYEAQ. DNA for the CDR3: TGTGCCAGCAGCGCCACAAGTTGGAACACTGAAGCTTTCTTT. Protein: CASSATSWNTEAFF.

This clonotype was counted many times. This clone may be a read error of a much larger clone one base away. The genes are TRBV6-2 or TRBV6-3 and TRBJ1-2, with D uncertain. V was pared by 5 bases and J by 4 bases, with 5 bases between. Germline values: CDR1 MNHEY, CDR2 SVGEGT. The CDR3 contains 11 residues. The CDR3 loop is CASSERYGYTF. The CDR3 DNA follows: TGTGCCAGCAGTGAACGCTATGGCTACACCTTC.

This clonotype occurred many times. The chain joins TRBV12-3 or TRBV12-4 to TRBJ1-5, with TRBD1 identical over 9 bases. The V segment lost 6 bases and the J segment 4 bases; nucleotides outside the gene matches: 10. The CDR3 is 16 residues long. The CDR3 loop is CASSQSTGQGNQPQHF. As DNA, the CDR3 is TGTGCCAGCAGCCAATCAACGGGACAGGGAAATCAGCCCCAGCATTTT.

The CDR3 sequence: CASSRTDRPPNTIYF. The CDR3 DNA reads TGTGCCAGCTCACGGACCGACAGGCCCCCGAACACCATATATTTT. The V gene is TRBV18, the J gene TRBJ1-3; a weak D match, TRBD1 (6 bases). The CDR3 has 15 amino acids. V was shortened by 4 bases and J by 7 bases, with 17 bases between the two germline ends. Germline assignment: CDR1 KGHSH and CDR2 LQKENI.

This clonotype came up many times. This chain connects TRBV3-1 to TRBJ2-1; D gene ambiguous. The CDR3 spans 13 residues. With 1 base removed from V and 10 bases from J, the gap between germline ends came to 11 bases. In germline, CDR1 is LGHDT, CDR2 YNNKEL (reference sequence). Here the CDR3 DNA reads TGTGCCAGCAGCCAAGTTCCGGCCTGGGAGCAGTTCTTC. Translated, it gives CASSQVPAWEQFF.

At least ten counts were recorded for this clonotype. The chain employs TRBV28 and TRBJ2-3, with TRBD2 matching over 16 bases. Per the germline V gene, CDR1 is MDHEN and CDR2 is SYDVKM. With 5 bases clipped from V and 7 bases from J, the junction kept 3 bases outside the gene matches. This CDR3 comprises 15 residues. Written as DNA, the CDR3 is TGTGCCAGCAGTCTGGGACTAGCGGGAGGGAATACGCAGTATTTT. Its translation: CASSLGLAGGNTQYF.

This clonotype was counted a few times. The J gene is TRBJ2-1, the V gene TRBV19, with TRBD2 as a possible D gene (5 bases). CDR3 length: 13 amino acids. Trimming left V 10 bases short and J 7 bases short, with 17 bases between. Germline values: CDR1 LNHDA, CDR2 SQIVND (reference sequence). The CDR3 is CATSPLAPNEQFF. The CDR3 region has the DNA TGTGCCACCTCACCCCTAGCACCAAATGAGCAGTTCTTC.

In this sample, this clonotype turned up a few times. V is TRBV5-1 and J is TRBJ1-1, with D possibly matching TRBD1 (5 bases). Trimming cost V 4 bases and J 3 bases, with 13 bases left between them. The CDR3 spans 14 residues. CDR1 and CDR2 (germline): SGHRS, YFSETQ. CDR3 amino acids: CASSVHRDHTEAFF. The CDR3 DNA sequence: TGCGCCAGCAGCGTACATCGGGACCACACTGAAGCTTTCTTT.